These 15 T cell receptor beta chains share one sample of origin, sequenced in a study of T cells in Graves' hyperthyroidism and ophthalmopathy. Amplified regions were TCR beta CDR3 sequences from RNA transcripts. Carried out on the TCR CDR3, a first-round RT-PCR used the HTBI primer set. TCRdb re-derived calls from the multiplex PCR reads in MiXCR, one entry per CDR3 protein. The repertoire consists of roughly 420,000 distinct CDR3 sequences, with approximately 14% occurring once and the leading ten covering less than 15%. Sequencing input: blood. The receptors were sampled from a young woman with Graves' hyperthyroidism.

The J gene is TRBJ2-5, the V gene TRBV5-1; 7 bases are shared with TRBD2. V trimming: 0 bases; J trimming: 0 bases; junction bases outside the gene matches: 2. The CDR3 extends over 15 amino acids. In germline, CDR1 is SGHRS, CDR2 YFSETQ. CDR3 region: CASSLGLADQETQYF. The CDR3 nucleotides read TGCGCCAGCAGCTTGGGTCTAGCGGACCAAGAGACCCAGTACTTC. Filled out from reference TRBV5-1 and TRBJ2-5, the complete variable domain reads KAGVTQTPRYLIKTRGQQVTLSCSPISGHRSVSWYQQTPGQGLQFLFEYFSETQRNKGNFPGRFSGRQFSNSRSEMNVSTLELGDSALYLCASSLGLADQETQYFGPGTRLLVL.

This chain uses TRBV5-6 with TRBJ2-7, with D uncertain. The CDR3 is 15 residues long. Germline V gene data show CDR1 as SGHDT and CDR2 as YYEEEE. Deletions cut 2 bases from V and 0 bases from J, with 12 bases between. CDR3 DNA sequence: TGTGCCAGCAGCTTTGAAAGGGTCCACTCCTACGAGCAGTACTTC. Protein product: CASSFERVHSYEQYF.

This clonotype was counted once. The chain links TRBV7-2 to TRBJ1-2, with 7 positions matching TRBD1. CDR1 is SGHTA and CDR2 is FQGNSA in the germline V gene. Trimming at V came to 5 bases and at J to 4 bases, leaving 4 bases not matched to a gene. This CDR3 comprises 13 residues. This chain's CDR3 is CASSQTGSYGYTF. The CDR3 nucleotides are TGTGCCAGCAGCCAGACAGGGAGCTATGGCTACACCTTC.

This clonotype was counted once. In DNA, the CDR3 is TGTGCCACCAGCAGAGACGTTGTAGGTGAAAAACTGTTTTTT. Its protein is CATSRDVVGEKLFF. The gene calls are TRBV15 and TRBJ1-4; no clear D gene. The CDR3 runs 14 residues. V was shortened by 0 bases and J by 7 bases, with 9 bases between the two germline ends. CDR1 and CDR2 from the germline V gene are LNHNV and YYDKDF (reference sequence). The variable domain in full, with the rest retrieved from reference TRBV15 and TRBJ1-4, is DAMVIQNPRYQVTQFGKPVTLSCSQTLNHNVMYWYQQKSSQAPKLLFHYYDKDFNNEADTPDNFQSRRPNTSFCFLDIRSPGLGDTAMYLCATSRDVVGEKLFFGSGTQLSVL.

This clonotype has at least ten counts. This sequence joins TRBV3-1 and TRBJ1-1; D ambiguous. Germline V gene data show CDR1 as LGHDT and CDR2 as YNNKEL (reference sequence). The ends were cut back, 0 bases at V and 6 bases at J, with 14 bases in the middle. CDR3 length: 15 amino acids. The CDR3 coding sequence is TGTGCCAGCAGCCAAGATCGAGGAGTTAATCCTGAAGCTTTCTTT. Its protein product is CASSQDRGVNPEAFF.

V and J are TRBV18 and TRBJ2-2; D unresolved. Trimming cost V 3 bases and J 4 bases, with 15 bases left between them. In germline, CDR1 is KGHSH, CDR2 LQKENI. There are 16 residues in the CDR3. CDR3 sequence reads: CASSPRYSLGTGELFF. In DNA, the CDR3 is TGTGCCAGCTCACCCCGGTACTCGTTGGGCACCGGGGAGCTGTTTTTT. The whole variable domain, filled in from reference TRBV18 and TRBJ2-2, reads NAGVMQNPRHLVRRRGQEARLRCSPMKGHSHVYWYRQLPEEGLKFMVYLQKENIIDESGMPKERFSAEFPKEGPSILRIQQVVRGDSAAYFCASSPRYSLGTGELFFGEGSRLTVL.

Here the CDR3 reads CASKFGPSEQYF. CDR3 nucleotides: TGTGCCAGCAAATTTGGGCCCAGCGAGCAGTACTTC. The gene calls are TRBV6-1 and TRBJ2-7; no clear D. This CDR3 is 12 amino acids long. V lost 7 bases and J lost 6, with 13 bases in between. Germline V CDR1 and CDR2: MNHNS, SASEGT.

This clonotype occurred many times. The chain combines TRBV9 with TRBJ2-5, with D uncertain. This CDR3 is built from 13 residues. Germline-derived CDR1 and CDR2 are SGDLS and YYNGEE. The ends were cut back, 2 bases at V and 5 bases at J, with 10 bases in the middle. CDR3 sequence reads: CASSVMGGETQYF. The CDR3, as DNA: TGTGCCAGCAGCGTCATGGGTGGGGAGACCCAGTACTTC.

In its sample, this clonotype was seen many times. The V and J genes are TRBV28 and TRBJ2-1; D gene unclear. The CDR3 is 12 residues long. Germline CDR1 is MDHEN and CDR2 is SYDVKM. V was trimmed by 2 bases and J by 9 bases, leaving 8 bases between them. In DNA form, the CDR3 reads TGTGCCAGCAGTTTAAGGGTTTCTGAGCAGTTCTTC. Translation: CASSLRVSEQFF.

This clonotype was seen repeatedly, ten times or more. The V and J genes are TRBV18 and TRBJ2-7; the match to TRBD1 covers 9 bases. Trimming took 4 bases from V and 6 from J; bases not matched to a gene: 4. Germline lookup yields CDR1 KGHSH and CDR2 LQKENI. This CDR3 region has 13 residues. Here the CDR3 reads CASSQRQGGEQYF. CDR3 DNA: TGTGCCAGCTCACAACGACAGGGGGGCGAGCAGTACTTC.

The J gene is TRBJ1-2, the V gene TRBV19; 9 bases align to TRBD1. Trimming removed 6 bases from V and 6 bases from J; junction bases left unmatched: 8. From germline, CDR1 is LNHDA and CDR2 SQIVND (reference sequence). This CDR3 is 14 amino acids long. For the CDR3, the DNA is TGTGCCAGTAGGTCCGGGACAGGGCCCCATGGCTACACCTTC. Protein product: CASRSGTGPHGYTF.

V and J are TRBV15 and TRBJ1-6; D call uncertain. Germline CDR1 is LNHNV and CDR2 is YYDKDF (reference sequence). The CDR3 is 15 residues long. V was pared by 6 bases and J by 4 bases, with 13 bases between. CDR3 DNA: TGTGCCACCAGGTCTTCGGAAAAATATAATTCACCCCTCCACTTT. It encodes CATRSSEKYNSPLHF.

In its sample, this clonotype was seen many times. The chain uses TRBV7-9 and TRBJ2-7; D not certain. Germline V gene sequence: CDR1 SEHNR, CDR2 FQNEAQ (reference sequence). The V end lost 6 bases, the J end lost 6 bases, and 12 bases lay between the germline ends. This CDR3 has 12 amino acids. The CDR3 spells CASRSEEREQYF. As DNA, the CDR3 is TGTGCCAGCAGGTCCGAAGAACGCGAGCAGTACTTC.

This clonotype was observed a handful of times. V usage is TRBV7-6 and J usage is TRBJ1-3; the D is unclear. This CDR3 has 13 residues. CDR1 is SGHVS, CDR2 FNYEAQ, per germline. Trimming shortened V by 8 bases and J by 4 bases, and 12 bases separated the two germline ends. CDR3 nucleotides: TGTGCCAGCTCTAAGGATAGAGGAAACACCATATATTTT. Its protein is CASSKDRGNTIYF.

This clonotype was counted many times. The rearrangement links TRBV7-2 to TRBJ2-1; no clear D. The CDR3 sequence is 12 residues long. The V gene lost 5 bases and the J gene lost 9 bases, with 11 bases spanning the gap. Germline V lookup: CDR1 SGHTA, CDR2 FQGNSA. CDR3: CASSVGMVEQFF. CDR3 bases: TGTGCCAGCAGCGTCGGTATGGTTGAGCAGTTCTTC.